These 17 T cell receptor beta chains share one sample of origin, sequenced in a study of glioma-infiltrating T cells. TCR alpha and beta CDR3 regions were amplified from RNA using iRepertoire nested multiplex PCR. TCRdb itself ran the multiplex PCR reads through MiXCR, one entry per CDR3 protein. The table shows over 70,000 distinct CDR3 sequences, with 20% to 25% occurring only once. The sample comprised glioma tissue, nonneoplastic brain tissue, or PBMCs (not recorded which). The receptors stem from a human donor with low-grade glioma or glioblastoma, undergoing nonglioma brain surgery, or in good health (not recorded which).

Remarks on this clonotype: The conserved final phenylalanine or tryptophan is absent from the CDR3, which likely points to a read error. Because the CDR3's place on the DNA is in doubt, the DNA is left out and the CDR3 is given as listed by TCRdb. This chain links TRBV6-5 with TRBJ1-4; the DNA was not used to check the table's D call, TRBD1. CDR1 and CDR2 from the germline V gene are MNHEY and SVGAGI. The CDR3 sequence runs 12 residues, both termini included. CDR3 sequence: CASSSGSGYRFL.

This clonotype showed up many times. The genes are TRBV18 and TRBJ2-1; D might be TRBD1 (6 bases). Deletions cut 4 bases from V and 9 bases from J, with 7 bases between. From germline, CDR1 is KGHSH and CDR2 LQKENI. The CDR3 totals 11 residues. CDR3 DNA sequence: TGTGCCAGCTCACAGACAGGTGAGCAGTTCTTC. It yields the protein CASSQTGEQFF.

This clonotype was counted at least ten times. This chain links TRBV2 with TRBJ1-5, with D possibly being TRBD1 (5 bases). The CDR3 covers 14 residues. CDR1 and CDR2 (germline): SNHLY, FYNNEI. Trimming took off 6 bases at V and 5 bases at J, with 14 bases between the two ends. This CDR3 reads CASSSQGVHQPQHF. DNA of the CDR3: TGTGCCAGCAGCAGTCAGGGTGTTCATCAGCCCCAGCATTTT.

This clonotype appeared many times. The chain links TRBV20-1 to TRBJ2-1, with 7 bases matching TRBD2. Germline CDR1 reads DFQATT; CDR2 reads SNEGSKA (reference sequence). This CDR3 is built from 15 residues. V dropped 6 bases and J dropped 2; count of bases not matched to a gene: 10. This chain's CDR3 is CSATRASGTYNEQFF. The CDR3 DNA follows: TGCAGTGCCACAAGGGCTAGCGGAACCTACAATGAGCAGTTCTTC.

The rearrangement joins TRBV27 to TRBJ2-5; possible D gene TRBD2, 6 bases. CDR1 MNHEY and CDR2 SMNVEV come from the germline V gene (reference sequence). This CDR3 is 15 amino acids long. With 9 bases removed from V and 4 bases from J, the gap between germline ends came to 21 bases. Written as DNA, the CDR3 is TGTGCCAGAACGGAAAGGGACTGGGGAGGAGAGACCCAGTACTTC. Its translation is CARTERDWGGETQYF.

In this sample, this clonotype turned up many times. The chain is built from TRBV20-1 and TRBJ1-4, with 8 bases aligning to TRBD1. Germline CDR1 DFQATT, CDR2 SNEGSKA (reference sequence). V gave up 4 bases and J gave up 3 bases; unmatched junction bases: 1. The CDR3 extends over 13 amino acids. The CDR3: CSATQGANEKLFF. CDR3 in DNA: TGCAGTGCTACACAGGGGGCTAATGAAAAACTGTTTTTT.

This clonotype occurred a few times. This may be a read error: a much more frequent sequence differs by one nucleotide. The rearrangement links TRBV24-1 to TRBJ2-3, with D possibly matching TRBD1 (5 bases). CDR1 and CDR2 (germline): KGHDR, SFDVKD. This CDR3 region has 14 residues. CDR3: CAISDKGRTDTQYF. The CDR3 nucleotides read TGTGCCATCAGTGACAAGGGGCGCACAGATACGCAGTATTTT.

This clonotype appeared many times. The chain uses TRBV15 and TRBJ2-3; 9 positions agree with TRBD1. In germline, CDR1 is LNHNV, CDR2 YYDKDF (reference sequence). J lost 2 bases, V lost 5 bases, and 5 bases had no gene match. The CDR3 has 15 residues. CDR3 sequence (DNA): TGTGCCACCAGCCGCGGGACAGGGACCACAGATACGCAGTATTTT. Its translation is CATSRGTGTTDTQYF.

This clonotype occurred many times. The CDR3: CASSSNGLYGYTF. The CDR3 DNA is TGTGCCAGCAGTTCGAACGGACTCTATGGCTACACCTTC. The chain is built from TRBV28 and TRBJ1-2; D unresolved. V dropped 4 bases and J dropped 4 bases, with 10 bases sitting between them. This CDR3 region has 13 residues. Per germline, CDR1 MDHEN and CDR2 SYDVKM.

The genes are TRBV6-1 and TRBJ2-3, with 7 bases fitting TRBD1. Germline V gives CDR1 MNHNS, CDR2 SASEGT. V lost 9 bases to trimming and J lost 0 bases; unmatched junction nucleotides: 3. The CDR3 is 13 residues long. The CDR3 here is CARGQFSTDTQYF. Here the CDR3 DNA reads TGTGCCAGGGGACAGTTTAGCACAGATACGCAGTATTTT.

This clonotype was seen at least ten times. The chain couples TRBV6-1 to TRBJ2-7; D not certain. The germline V and J ends were trimmed by 7 bases and 7 bases, with 14 bases remaining between them. The CDR3 contains 12 residues. CDR1 is MNHNS, CDR2 SASEGT, per germline. Written as DNA, the CDR3 is TGTGCCAGCAACCCTCCCTCGGGTGAGCAGTACTTC. Translating it yields CASNPPSGEQYF.

This clonotype was recorded at least ten times. V gene TRBV20-1 combines with J gene TRBJ2-3; no definite D call. V dropped 0 bases and J dropped 4 bases, with 5 bases sitting between them. Germline CDR1 is DFQATT and CDR2 is SNEGSKA (reference sequence). CDR3 length: 12 amino acids. CDR3 sequence (DNA): TGCAGTGCTAGAGATCCCCCAGATACGCAGTATTTT. The encoded protein is CSARDPPDTQYF.

Worth noting for this clonotype: A read error is possible here, since a much larger clone lies one base away. The chain has TRBV11-2 and TRBJ2-7; no clear D gene. V was pared by 0 bases and J by 5 bases, with 8 bases between. CDR1 and CDR2 from the germline V gene are SGHAT and FQNNGV. The CDR3 has 13 amino acids. CDR3: CASSLEEGDEQYF. In nucleotides, the CDR3 is TGTGCCAGCAGCTTAGAAGAAGGCGACGAGCAGTACTTC.

In its sample, this clonotype was seen a few times. CDR3 nucleotide sequence: TGTGCCAGCAGCCCCCCGGGGGGGCCTAATGAAAAACTGTTTTTT. It yields the protein CASSPPGGPNEKLFF. The chain carries TRBV7-2 and TRBJ1-4; possibly TRBD1 for D (6 bases). This CDR3 contains 15 residues. Germline CDR1 is SGHTA and CDR2 is FQGNSA. V was clipped by 5 bases and J by 3 bases, with 13 bases between them.

This clonotype was picked up a small number of times. The chain employs TRBV30 and TRBJ1-1; D gene ambiguous. V was shortened by 1 base and J by 0 bases, with 6 bases between the two germline ends. This CDR3 comprises 13 residues. Germline V lookup: CDR1 GTSNPN, CDR2 SVGIG (reference sequence). Here the CDR3 DNA reads TGTGCCTGGAGTGGGCAGATGAACACTGAAGCTTTCTTT. This gives the protein CAWSGQMNTEAFF.

This clonotype was picked up many times. V usage is TRBV7-8 and J usage is TRBJ1-5; D is undetermined. Germline CDR1 reads SGHVS; CDR2 reads FQNEAQ. Trimming pared 1 base from V and 1 base from J, leaving 5 bases between. This CDR3 is 14 amino acids long. CDR3 region: CASSLDRSNQPQHF. CDR3 nucleotide sequence: TGTGCCAGCAGCTTAGACAGAAGCAATCAGCCCCAGCATTTT.

This clonotype was counted at least ten times. This chain joins TRBV24-1 and TRBJ2-3, with 12 bases identical to TRBD2. Germline trimming cut 3 bases from V and 6 bases from J; bases unmatched to any gene: 6. Germline V gives CDR1 KGHDR, CDR2 SFDVKD. This CDR3 contains 16 residues. CDR3 in amino acids: CATSDPLAGGRDTQYF. CDR3 nucleotides: TGTGCCACCAGTGATCCCCTAGCGGGGGGGCGTGATACGCAGTATTTT.